This T cell receptor beta chain was sequenced in a study of blood T cell repertoires in COVID-19. Study in general: The origin of the acute and convalescent COVID-19 samples was the United States, Italy and Spain.

CDR1 and CDR2 (germline): SNHLY, FYNNEI. V was pared by 3 bases and J by 6 bases, with 3 bases of the junction left unmatched. The CDR3 has 14 residues. Participant ages covered roughly 18 to 89 years across 25 or so US areas. Cohorts were based on clinical histories the participants reported. Symptom resolution, clearance, or two negative PCRs marked donors in Cohort 3 as recovered. Sequencing was performed with immunoSEQ multiplex PCR; in TCRdb, only in-frame clones are kept and a portion is missing. The table lists hundreds of thousands of clones, just under 90% of them singletons. Sequencing was performed on PBMCs or T cells enriched from blood (not recorded which). The chain couples TRBV2 to TRBJ1-5; 9 bases match TRBD1. This TCR was sampled from a woman in her forties or fifties who had recovered from COVID-19. The CDR3 bases are TGTGCCAGCAGTGATGGACAGGGGAGTCAGCCCCAGCATTTT. It codes for CASSDGQGSQPQHF. Combining the CDR3 with reference TRBV2 and TRBJ1-5 gives the whole variable domain EPEVTQTPSHQVTQMGQEVILRCVPISNHLYFYWYRQILGQKVEFLVSFYNNEISEKSEIFDDQFSVERPDGSNFTLKIRSTKLEDSAMYFCASSDGQGSQPQHFGDGTRLSIL.